The T cell receptor beta chain described here comes from a study of CD8+CD57+ T cells in acquired aplastic anemia (dated by TCRdb to the late 2010s). Broadly, across the study: On average, sorted CD4+ and CD8+ cells yielded 3 to 4 ug of extracted DNA, with a range of about 0.17 to 27.4 ug. Mean read counts for healthy donor samples were approximately 10 million for CD4+ cells and 11.0 million for CD8+ cells. Findings and caveats that apply to the study as a whole: No significant difference in CD8+ Simpson's diversity was found between patients and healthy controls (P=0.060). Although 25 to 30 CD8+ CDR3 sequences were shared by patients and controls, these sequences appeared highly expressed in patients and within the immunodominant clones of patients.

TCR beta VDJ combination and CDR3 sequence profiling used genomic DNA as the template. TCR repertoire sequencing was run on an Illumina HiSeq 2000. The source study handled its data this way. Repertoires were assessed using TRBV/TRBJ rearrangement plots, CDR3 size and DJ length profiles, and Simpson's diversity index. The most abundant DNA sequence in the deep sequencing data was taken as the immunodominant clone. CDR3 amino acid sequences were screened for sharing across subjects and were compared with published repertoires and the VDJdb database. Clones were called with MiXCR by TCRdb after fastp trimmed the public reads at Q25, and only in-frame beta chains were retained. Rows are unified per CDR3 protein, each entry keeping the most common DNA and genes. The V and J calls follow TCRdb's processing rather than the paper's. Across this sample there are a few hundred thousand distinct CDR3 sequences, with roughly 68% seen only once. The ten largest clones capture approximately 3.8% of the sample.

In this study, sorted CD4+ and CD8+ T cells from the blood of healthy subjects and of severe aplastic anemia patients had their TCR repertoires deep-sequenced. Ficoll-Paque density gradient centrifugation was used to isolate peripheral blood mononuclear cells. Before DNA extraction, CD4+ and CD8+ T cells were sorted with FACS or magnetic beads. Notes on this clonotype: The specificity of this receptor is unknown. Relative to the germline gene, one junction end is altered; a read error may explain this.

CDR1 SGHTA and CDR2 FQGTGA were looked up in the germline V gene. The CDR3 numbers 15 residues from cysteine through phenylalanine. Only CDR3 DNA remains: 45 bases, in frame from the first base. The sequence was obtained from a human donor in good health, serving as a control. Sequenced input: sorted CD4+, CD8+, or CD8+CD57+ T cells (not recorded which) from PBMCs. In this chain, TRBV7-3 is recombined with TRBJ1-2; there is no confident call for the D gene. The DNA is TGTGCCAGCAGCTTAACGGTTGGCGGGGAGCTTGGCTTCACCTTC. It translates as CASSLTVGGELGFTF.